This TCR beta chain is from a study of blood T cell repertoires in COVID-19. Overall study context: The analysed material was cDNA or gDNA that came from T cells, B-cell-depleted T cells, or PBMCs.

Per the original methods: Estimated nucleated cell counts came from reference gene primer amplification. Sequencing used immunoSEQ multiplex PCR; TCRdb keeps in-frame clones, though not all of them. The V and J calls and the clone size are those of that table, but D and trimming were determined from the DNA. The table lists roughly 220,000 clones, about nine tenths of them singletons. Germline values: CDR1 SEHNR, CDR2 FQNEAQ (reference sequence). The V gene lost 5 bases and the J gene lost 3 bases, with 23 bases spanning the gap. The CDR3 is 17 residues long. The genes are TRBV7-9 and TRBJ2-7, with a weak D call TRBD1 (6 bases). Sequencing input: peripheral blood. This clonotype originated in a man aged 25 to 45 who had recovered from COVID-19. CDR3 in amino acids: CASSPRRTDRLFYEQYF. The CDR3 DNA follows: TGTGCCAGCAGCCCGAGAAGGACCGACAGGTTATTCTACGAGCAGTACTTC.